This entry is about one TCR beta chain. Its antigen is not identified. Amplified TCR beta CDR3 regions came from RNA transcripts. In the first-round RT-PCR of the TCR CDR3, the HTBI primer set was used. Each CDR3 protein is one row after TCRdb ran MiXCR on the multiplex PCR reads. In the table there are roughly 550,000 distinct CDR3 sequences, 15% to 20% of which are singletons. Exclusions: uncontrolled infection, other autoimmune disease, pregnancy, lactation. PBMCs were collected from an approximately 9 ml volume of fresh peripheral blood. The ends lost 3 bases at V and 12 bases at J; junction bases unmatched: 13. The length of the CDR3 is 15 residues. Germline loops: CDR1 GTSNPN, CDR2 SVGIG (reference sequence). This sample is part of a study of T cells in Graves' hyperthyroidism and ophthalmopathy. Overall study: It was at initial diagnosis, before any treatment, that peripheral blood was collected. Study-wide results and limits: Most thyroid clonotypes with frequency above 0.001 were detected in blood.

This chain connects TRBV30 to TRBJ1-6, with 8 bases aligning to TRBD1. The receptor was derived from a young woman with Graves' ophthalmopathy. What was sequenced was blood. The CDR3 DNA reads TGTGCCTGGAGGGTCAAGGACAGGGTAGGAGGACCCCTCCACTTT. Translation: CAWRVKDRVGGPLHF.